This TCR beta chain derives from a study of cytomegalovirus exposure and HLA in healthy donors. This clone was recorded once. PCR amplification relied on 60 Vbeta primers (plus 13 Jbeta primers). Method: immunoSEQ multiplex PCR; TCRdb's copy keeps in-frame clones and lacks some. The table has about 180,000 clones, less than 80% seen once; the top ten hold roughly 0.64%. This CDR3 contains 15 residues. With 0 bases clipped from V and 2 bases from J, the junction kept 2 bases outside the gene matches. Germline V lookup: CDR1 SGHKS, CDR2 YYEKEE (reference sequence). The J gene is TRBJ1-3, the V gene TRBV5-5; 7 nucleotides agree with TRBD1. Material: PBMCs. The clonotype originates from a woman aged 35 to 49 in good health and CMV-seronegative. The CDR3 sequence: CASSLVQGAGNTIYF. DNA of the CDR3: TGTGCCAGCAGCTTGGTGCAGGGGGCTGGAAACACCATATATTTT. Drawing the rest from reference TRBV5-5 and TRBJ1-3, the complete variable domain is DAGVTQSPTHLIKTRGQQVTLRCSPISGHKSVSWYQQVLGQGPQFIFQYYEKEERGRGNFPDRFSARQFPNYSSELNVNALLLGDSALYLCASSLVQGAGNTIYFGEGSWLTVV.